This TCR beta chain comes out of a study of shared clonotypes between healthy human individuals (dated by TCRdb to 2019 to 2021). For context, the study as a whole: A couple of women and a few men aged 18 to 49 years were included in the cohort. Different laboratories and diverse techniques were used to prepare libraries and sequence TCR repertoires, to increase sequencing depth and limit assay-specific biases. Each donor's leukapheresis produced roughly between roughly 0.85 and 10 billion PBMCs. Blood TCR repertoires of five healthy adults were deeply sequenced to estimate repertoire size and the extent of clonotype sharing between individuals.

TCR CDR3 regions were amplified from genomic DNA by multiplex PCR using the deep immunoSEQ assay. For each cell subset, the extracted genomic DNA was distributed evenly across all wells of several immunoSEQ 96-well plates, and each plate served as one replicate. Each replicate PCR for unsorted PBMC received 300 to 350 ng genomic DNA, equal to about 30,000 T cell genomes. Ten immunoSEQ deep assay plates were used to sequence the unsorted PBMC genomic DNA. The purified libraries were quantified using a Qubit 3.0 fluorometer, sized with a Bioanalyzer 2100, and then quantified again using the KAPA Library Quantification kit. Each immunoSEQ 96-well plate was sequenced on its own single-read 150-cycle Illumina NextSeq 550 flow cell. Under the source paper's analysis protocol: Because only junctional sequences without quality scores were contained in the immunoSEQ output, filtering matching that applied to full-length reads could not be performed. To assign V/J genes and CDR3, sequences were annotated against IMGT germline references using PyIR, a Python wrapper for IgBLAST v1.9. Reads were removed for weak V/J assignments (E-value above 1e-6), missing CDR3, stop codons, out-of-frame junctions, or ambiguous translated residues. A V3J clonotype was defined by an identical inferred V gene, J gene, and CDR3 amino acid sequence. Percentage overlap between repertoires was calculated by dividing the number of shared unique clonotypes by the size of the smaller repertoire. Richness of each repertoire was evaluated using RTK rarefaction, the Chao1 estimator, and Recon v2.1 estimates of unobserved clonotypes. Here the immuneACCESS table is served through TCRdb, limited to in-frame sequences with V and J called. Missing clones are a known gap in these copies; in checked studies unresolved V genes cover under half, and the rest lacks a known reason. The V and J calls and clone size were taken over from that table, and D and trimming were inferred from the DNA. In this sample the table shows 530,000 or so clones, about three quarters of which occur a single time. The top ten clones comprise about 12% of the sample.

The donors were healthy, HIV-negative adults with no recently reported acute infections or vaccinations. Only Caucasian adults living in Nashville, Tennessee, USA were represented among the donors. For unsorted samples, around 90 million PBMCs were counted, and genomic DNA was extracted using the QIAamp DNA Blood Mini kit. Blood was obtained by leukapheresis, after which PBMCs were separated by Ficoll-Histopaque density gradient centrifugation and cryopreserved in liquid nitrogen vapor phase. Measured from the cysteine to the phenylalanine, the CDR3 is 15 residues long. CDR3 DNA only is kept here, 45 bases in frame from base 1. V lost 2 bases and J lost 8 bases, and the count of bases not matched to a germline gene is 11. The germline V gene sets CDR1 to MNHNS and CDR2 to SASEGT. A remark on this clone: This receptor's antigen is unknown. Nothing much larger sits one base from this clone, and base qualities are not available.

The research as a whole found: The genetic and exposure-history diversity represented was limited by the small number of donors. Sampling was restricted to blood, and TCR repertoires in tissue are likely to differ from TCR repertoires in blood. Pairwise subsampling led to the expectation that sequencing depth would affect the degree of clonotype sharing among donors.

Input material: PBMCs. The rearranged chain carries TRBV6-1 and TRBJ1-2; the junction holds 7 bases that match TRBD1. This TCR came from a woman aged 40 to 50 in good health. Some clones in this sample may be carry-over from other donors' samples. The CDR3 has the sequence CASSEYRSQGSGYTF. The sequenced DNA: TGTGCCAGCAGTGAATATAGATCACAGGGGTCCGGCTACACCTTC.